The T cell receptor (beta chain) described here comes from a study of blood T cells in healthy people across ages. Study-wide results and caveats: Estimates based on one million T cells were treated as lower bounds.

Isolated PBMCs totaled at least 6 million in each sample. The authors ran a second PCR of roughly 6 to 12 cycles using a sample-barcoded 5' primer and a J-beta primer mix. TCRdb reprocessed the 5' RACE reads with MiXCR, giving one entry per CDR3 protein. The top ten hold around a sixth of the sample, which has 850,000 to 950,000 distinct CDR3 sequences, 29% seen once. As regards this clonotype: What it recognizes is unknown.

Germline values: CDR1 MDHEN, CDR2 SYDVKM. This CDR3 region has 12 residues. The sequence was collected from a woman older than 75 in good health. V gene TRBV28 combines with J gene TRBJ2-5; perhaps TRBD1 as D (6 bases). The J call may not be correct, given that the DNA end is closer to TRBJ2-7. What was sequenced was blood. The CDR3 nucleotides read TGTGCCAGCAGTAGGGGGAAGAGCGAGCAGTACTTC. Protein sequence: CASSRGKSEQYF.